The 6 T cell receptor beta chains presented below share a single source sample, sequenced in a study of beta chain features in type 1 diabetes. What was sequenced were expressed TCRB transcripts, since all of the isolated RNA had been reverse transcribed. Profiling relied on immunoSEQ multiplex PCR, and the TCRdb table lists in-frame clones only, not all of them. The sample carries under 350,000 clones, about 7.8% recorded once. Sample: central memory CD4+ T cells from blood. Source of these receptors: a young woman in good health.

This CDR3 is CASSIKVGDEQYF. CDR3 nucleotide sequence: TGTGCCAGTAGTATTAAGGTTGGGGACGAGCAGTACTTC. The J gene is TRBJ2-7, the V gene TRBV19, with unresolved D. CDR1 and CDR2 from the germline V gene are LNHDA and SQIVND (reference sequence). The CDR3 is made up of 13 amino acids. V was cut by 3 bases and J by 5 bases, with 11 bases left in between.

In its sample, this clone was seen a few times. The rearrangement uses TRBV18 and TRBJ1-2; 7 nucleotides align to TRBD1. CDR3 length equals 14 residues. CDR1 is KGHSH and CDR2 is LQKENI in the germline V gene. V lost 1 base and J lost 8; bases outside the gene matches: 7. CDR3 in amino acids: CASSPLQGERGYTF. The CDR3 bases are TGTGCCAGCTCACCACTCCAGGGGGAGCGCGGCTACACCTTC.

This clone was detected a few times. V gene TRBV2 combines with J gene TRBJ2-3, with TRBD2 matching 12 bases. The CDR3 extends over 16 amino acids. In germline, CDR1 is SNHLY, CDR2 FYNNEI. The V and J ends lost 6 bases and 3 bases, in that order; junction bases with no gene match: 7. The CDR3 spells CASRGRTSGATDTQYF. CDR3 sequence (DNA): TGTGCCAGCAGAGGTCGGACTAGCGGGGCAACAGATACGCAGTATTTT.

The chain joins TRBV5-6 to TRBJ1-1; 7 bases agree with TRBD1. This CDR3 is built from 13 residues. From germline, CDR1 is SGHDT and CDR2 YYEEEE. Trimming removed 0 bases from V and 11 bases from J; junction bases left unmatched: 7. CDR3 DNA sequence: TGTGCCAGCAGCTTGGTAGACAGGGTTGAGGCTTTCTTT. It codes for CASSLVDRVEAFF.

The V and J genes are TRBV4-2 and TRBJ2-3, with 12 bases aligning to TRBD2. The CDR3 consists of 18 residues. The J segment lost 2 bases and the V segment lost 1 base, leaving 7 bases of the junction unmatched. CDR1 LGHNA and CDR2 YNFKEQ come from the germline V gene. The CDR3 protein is CASSQASLAGGSTDTQYF. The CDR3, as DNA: TGTGCCAGCAGCCAAGCGTCACTAGCGGGAGGCTCCACAGATACGCAGTATTTT.

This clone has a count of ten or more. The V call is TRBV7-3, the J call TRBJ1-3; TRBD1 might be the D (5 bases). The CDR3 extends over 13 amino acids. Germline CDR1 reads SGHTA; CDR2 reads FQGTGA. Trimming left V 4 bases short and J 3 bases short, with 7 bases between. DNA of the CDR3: TGTGCCAGCAGCTCAGGGTTTGGAAACACCATATATTTT. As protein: CASSSGFGNTIYF.